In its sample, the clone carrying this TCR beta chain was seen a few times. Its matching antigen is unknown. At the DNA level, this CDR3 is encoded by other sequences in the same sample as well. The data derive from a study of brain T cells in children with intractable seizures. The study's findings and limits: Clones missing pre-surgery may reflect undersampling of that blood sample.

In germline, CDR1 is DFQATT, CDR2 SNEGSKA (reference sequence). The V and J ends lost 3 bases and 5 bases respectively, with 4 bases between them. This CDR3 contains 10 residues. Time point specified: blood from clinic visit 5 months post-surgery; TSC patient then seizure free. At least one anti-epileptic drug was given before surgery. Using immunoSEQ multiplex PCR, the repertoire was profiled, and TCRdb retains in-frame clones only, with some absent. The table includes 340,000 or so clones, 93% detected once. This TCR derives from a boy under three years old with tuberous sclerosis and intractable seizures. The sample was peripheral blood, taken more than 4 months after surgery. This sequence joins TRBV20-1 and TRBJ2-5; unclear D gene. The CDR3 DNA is TGCAGTGCTAGCGGGGAGACCCAGTACTTC. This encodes CSASGETQYF.